This T cell receptor beta chain was observed in a study of shared clonotypes between healthy human individuals. The table came from immunoSEQ multiplex PCR; TCRdb's copy has only in-frame clones and leaves some out. The sample records roughly 2,300,000 clones, 80% to 95% being singletons. Sequenced: naive CD4+ T cells from PBMCs. Subset: CD45RA+ positively selected. The TCR comes from a man aged 18-30 years in good health. Some clones in this sample may be carry-over from other donors' samples.

The CDR3 is CASMERNYGYTF. In DNA form, the CDR3 reads TGTGCCAGCATGGAACGGAACTATGGCTACACCTTC. V gene TRBV2 combines with J gene TRBJ1-2; D is uncertain. Trimming stripped 7 bases from V and 2 bases from J, with 8 bases between. This CDR3 has 12 amino acids. Germline V gene lookup returns CDR1 SNHLY and CDR2 FYNNEI. Together with reference TRBV2 and TRBJ1-2, the CDR3 gives the full variable domain: EPEVTQTPSHQVTQMGQEVILRCVPISNHLYFYWYRQILGQKVEFLVSFYNNEISEKSEIFDDQFSVERPDGSNFTLKIRSTKLEDSAMYFCASMERNYGYTFGSGTRLTVV.